A single sample is the source of the 30 T cell receptor beta chains below, sequenced in a study of T cell changes during pregnancy in multiple sclerosis. The protocol was immunoSEQ multiplex PCR, while the TCRdb copy is restricted to in-frame clones and leaves out a portion. The sample records roughly 120,000 clones, around 93% being singletons. Sequencing was performed on peripheral blood, taken before pregnancy. The receptors here all came from a female donor with multiple sclerosis, enrolled in a pregnancy study.

The chain is built from TRBV7-6 and TRBJ1-1; tentatively, D is TRBD1 (5 bases). In germline, CDR1 is SGHVS, CDR2 FNYEAQ. V was pared by 5 bases and J by 6 bases, with 19 bases between. The CDR3 is 15 residues long. The CDR3 loop is CASSPSAGVESEAFF. The CDR3 DNA reads as TGTGCCAGCAGCCCCTCGGCGGGGGTGGAGTCTGAAGCTTTCTTT.

This clone was counted a single time. The CDR3 protein is CASSIWGPSNQPQHF. The CDR3 DNA sequence: TGTGCCAGTAGTATTTGGGGGCCCTCGAATCAGCCCCAGCATTTT. This chain joins TRBV19 and TRBJ1-5; possibly TRBD1 for D (6 bases). Germline V CDR1 and CDR2: LNHDA, SQIVND (reference sequence). This CDR3 spans 15 amino acids. Trimming took 3 bases from V and 4 from J, leaving 13 bases between them.

The chain uses TRBV2 and TRBJ2-5, with 9 bases fitting TRBD2. The CDR3 loop spans 17 amino acids. The germline gives CDR1 SNHLY, CDR2 FYNNEI. With 10 bases clipped from V and 5 bases from J, the junction kept 20 bases outside the gene matches. Written as DNA, the CDR3 is TGTGCCACGTTGGCCCCCGGGACTAGCAAATCCAGTGAGACCCAGTACTTC. Encoded protein: CATLAPGTSKSSETQYF.

This rearrangement joins TRBV19 to TRBJ1-5; perhaps TRBD1 as D (5 bases). Trimming removed 9 bases at V and 10 bases at J, with 19 bases between. Looked up from germline, CDR1 is LNHDA and CDR2 is SQIVND (reference sequence). CDR3 size: 13 residues. The CDR3 DNA follows: TGTGCCAGCAATCTAGGGGTTTCAGGCCCCCAGCATTTT. As protein: CASNLGVSGPQHF.

The chain employs TRBV7-9 and TRBJ2-1, with 7 bases fitting TRBD1. Germline V gives CDR1 SEHNR, CDR2 FQNEAQ (reference sequence). The CDR3 runs 12 residues. J lost 5 bases, V lost 8 bases, and 3 bases had no gene match. The CDR3 is CASATGNNEQFF. The CDR3 DNA reads TGTGCCAGCGCGACAGGGAACAATGAGCAGTTCTTC.

This rearrangement joins TRBV7-3 to TRBJ2-5; 7 bases match TRBD1. The CDR3 contains 13 residues. The V segment lost 3 bases and the J segment 4 bases; nucleotides outside the gene matches: 2. From germline, CDR1 is SGHTA and CDR2 FQGTGA. The CDR3 DNA follows: TGTGCCAGCAGCTTCAACAGGGGAGAGACCCAGTACTTC. Its protein product is CASSFNRGETQYF.

This CDR3 is CASSPLRFGEQFF. The CDR3 DNA follows: TGTGCCAGCAGCCCACTGCGTTTCGGTGAGCAGTTCTTC. The rearrangement joins TRBV7-3 to TRBJ2-1, with no clear D. CDR3 length: 13 residues. CDR1 and CDR2 from the germline V gene are SGHTA and FQGTGA. The V gene lost 5 bases and the J gene lost 9 bases, with 14 bases spanning the gap.

The CDR3 sequence: CAWSAHTGVWETQYF. The DNA for the CDR3 is TGTGCCTGGAGTGCCCACACAGGGGTATGGGAGACCCAGTACTTC. The gene calls are TRBV30 and TRBJ2-5, with TRBD1 matching over 7 bases. The germline gives CDR1 GTSNPN, CDR2 SVGIG (reference sequence). CDR3 length: 15 residues. Germline trimming cut 1 base from V and 5 bases from J; bases unmatched to any gene: 10.

CDR3 DNA: TGTGCCAGCGGCGAACCGGGACAGGGGGTGGGGAGCAATCAGCCCCAGCATTTT. This translates into CASGEPGQGVGSNQPQHF. The chain has TRBV28 and TRBJ1-5; TRBD1 matches at 11 bases. The ends lost 8 bases at V and 1 base at J; junction bases unmatched: 13. The V gene's germline CDR1 is MDHEN and CDR2 SYDVKM. The CDR3 loop spans 18 amino acids.

The CDR3 is CASSLSRLAGKYF. Here the CDR3 DNA reads TGTGCCAGCAGTCTCTCCCGACTAGCGGGAAAGTACTTC. V and J are TRBV27 and TRBJ2-7; 11 bases map to TRBD2. The CDR3 spans 13 residues. Germline CDR1 MNHEY, CDR2 SMNVEV (reference sequence). V lost 5 bases to trimming and J lost 11 bases; unmatched junction nucleotides: 8.

This chain joins TRBV9 and TRBJ2-5; a possible D gene is TRBD1 (6 bases). This CDR3 has 15 residues. The germline V gene has CDR1 SGDLS and CDR2 YYNGEE. V shed 0 bases and J shed 5 bases, with 14 bases lying between them. The CDR3 loop is CASSVEPMRGETQYF. The CDR3 region has the DNA TGTGCCAGCAGCGTAGAGCCGATGAGGGGGGAGACCCAGTACTTC.

The CDR3 loop reads CASSRAGGGRDTQYF. In DNA, the CDR3 is TGCGCCAGCAGCCGGGCGGGCGGGGGTAGAGATACGCAGTATTTT. This sequence joins TRBV5-1 and TRBJ2-3; 7 bases match TRBD2. Germline CDR1 is SGHRS and CDR2 is YFSETQ. CDR3 length equals 15 residues. With V trimmed by 4 bases and J by 5 bases, 10 bases remained unmatched.

This clone was recorded once. The rearrangement joins TRBV14 to TRBJ1-1; D possibly corresponds to TRBD1 (5 bases). Trimming pared 0 bases from V and 11 bases from J, leaving 19 bases between. Germline assignment: CDR1 SGHDN and CDR2 FVKESK. This CDR3 is built from 15 residues. For the CDR3, the DNA is TGTGCCAGCAGCCAAGATATGTTGGACCTGGGGGGGGCTTTCTTT. Its translation: CASSQDMLDLGGAFF.

The chain combines TRBV19 with TRBJ1-3; D might be TRBD1 (5 bases). The CDR3 extends over 13 amino acids. V dropped 4 bases and J dropped 7 bases, with 11 bases sitting between them. The V gene's germline CDR1 is LNHDA and CDR2 SQIVND (reference sequence). The CDR3 nucleotides read TGTGCCAGTAGTACAGACAGATGGAACACCATATATTTT. Protein: CASSTDRWNTIYF.

V gene TRBV4-2 combines with J gene TRBJ1-6, with D maybe TRBD1 (6 bases). V dropped 1 base and J dropped 8 bases, with 18 bases sitting between them. From germline, CDR1 is LGHNA and CDR2 YNFKEQ. This CDR3 contains 17 residues. The CDR3 DNA reads as TGTGCCAGCAGCCAAGTGATGGCCAGGGGCGTCGATTCACCCCTCCACTTT. This sequence encodes CASSQVMARGVDSPLHF.

The V call is TRBV9, the J call TRBJ1-1; D is perhaps TRBD1 (5 bases). The V gene's germline CDR1 is SGDLS and CDR2 YYNGEE. Trimming took off 1 base at V and 7 bases at J, with 14 bases between the two ends. The CDR3 is made up of 14 amino acids. Here the CDR3 reads CASSVQGSAGEAFF. The DNA of the CDR3 is TGTGCCAGCAGCGTACAGGGAAGCGCTGGTGAAGCTTTCTTT.

CDR3 nucleotide sequence: TGTGCCAGCAGTAGGACAGAAAAACTGTTTTTT. It translates to CASSRTEKLFF. The gene calls are TRBV6-1 and TRBJ1-4, with D possibly being TRBD1 (5 bases). This CDR3 is built from 11 residues. Trimming took 5 bases from V and 8 from J, leaving 6 bases between them. Germline V CDR1 and CDR2: MNHNS, SASEGT.

The J gene is TRBJ2-1, the V gene TRBV7-9; 12 bases line up with TRBD2. Germline loops: CDR1 SEHNR, CDR2 FQNEAQ (reference sequence). The CDR3 sequence is 15 residues long. J was trimmed by 4 bases and V by 4 bases; bases with no gene match: 2. CDR3: CASSSSGGDYNEQFF. CDR3 DNA sequence: TGTGCCAGCAGCTCTAGCGGGGGGGATTACAATGAGCAGTTCTTC.

The chain recombines TRBV2 with TRBJ2-1; the D gene is possibly TRBD2 (6 bases). This CDR3 has 14 residues. V shed 4 bases and J shed 4 bases, with 11 bases lying between them. Germline V gene lookup returns CDR1 SNHLY and CDR2 FYNNEI. The CDR3 sequence is CASSGTTGYNEQFF. As DNA, the CDR3 is TGTGCCAGCAGTGGGACTACGGGATACAATGAGCAGTTCTTC.

J is TRBJ2-3 and V is TRBV7-3; possibly TRBD2 for D (6 bases). The CDR3 consists of 15 residues. V lost 4 bases and J lost 1, with 12 bases in between. Germline V gene data show CDR1 as SGHTA and CDR2 as FQGTGA. In DNA form, the CDR3 reads TGTGCCAGCAGCTCAGGAACGGGGGGCACAGATACGCAGTATTTT. It is translated as CASSSGTGGTDTQYF.

The chain combines TRBV4-1 with TRBJ2-1, with 7 bases fitting TRBD1. The J segment lost 0 bases and the V segment lost 2 bases, leaving 7 bases of the junction unmatched. Germline-derived CDR1 and CDR2 are MGHRA and YSYEKL. The CDR3 totals 17 residues. The CDR3 sequence is CASSQPGQRFSYNEQFF. CDR3 DNA sequence: TGCGCCAGCAGCCAACCGGGACAGAGGTTCTCCTACAATGAGCAGTTCTTC.

This clone has a single count. The rearrangement links TRBV6-1 to TRBJ1-4, with 7 bases aligning to TRBD1. The CDR3 is made up of 14 amino acids. The V and J ends lost 8 bases and 10 bases, in that order; junction bases with no gene match: 13. Germline lookup yields CDR1 MNHNS and CDR2 SASEGT. The CDR3 sequence is CASGTGTDIRKLFF. DNA of the CDR3: TGTGCCAGCGGGACCGGGACAGACATACGAAAACTGTTTTTT.

This clone was detected once. The gene calls are TRBV6-4 and TRBJ1-1; D gene unclear. Germline V gene data show CDR1 as MRHNA and CDR2 as SNTAGT. The CDR3 runs 13 residues. V was shortened by 6 bases and J by 4 bases, with 12 bases between the two germline ends. CDR3 region: CASRGGGSTEAFF. The CDR3 nucleotides read TGTGCCAGCAGGGGAGGCGGCTCCACTGAAGCTTTCTTT.

The chain joins TRBV10-1 to TRBJ2-7, with 7 bases fitting TRBD1. CDR3 size: 14 residues. J was trimmed by 0 bases and V by 10 bases; bases with no gene match: 9. Germline lookup yields CDR1 WNHNN and CDR2 SYGVQD (reference sequence). CDR3 sequence (DNA): TGCGCCACCTCCTGGGCAGGGGGCTCCTACGAGCAGTACTTC. This codes for CATSWAGGSYEQYF.

V and J are TRBV2 and TRBJ2-7, with D unresolved. Trimming shortened V by 7 bases and J by 5 bases, and 9 bases separated the two germline ends. This CDR3 has 11 residues. Germline lookup yields CDR1 SNHLY and CDR2 FYNNEI. The DNA of the CDR3 is TGTGCCAGCATACGCGCGGACGAGCAGTACTTC. It translates to CASIRADEQYF. The variable domain in full, with the rest retrieved from reference TRBV2 and TRBJ2-7, is EPEVTQTPSHQVTQMGQEVILRCVPISNHLYFYWYRQILGQKVEFLVSFYNNEISEKSEIFDDQFSVERPDGSNFTLKIRSTKLEDSAMYFCASIRADEQYFGPGTRLTVT.

The V call is TRBV19, the J call TRBJ2-1; D is unresolved. This CDR3 is 14 amino acids long. In germline, CDR1 is LNHDA, CDR2 SQIVND (reference sequence). V gave up 4 bases and J gave up 2 bases, with 9 bases separating them. Here the CDR3 reads CASSRMTPYNEQFF. The CDR3 DNA reads TGTGCCAGTAGTAGGATGACTCCCTACAATGAGCAGTTCTTC.

The V gene is TRBV28, the J gene TRBJ2-1; the D gene is possibly TRBD2 (5 bases). CDR1 MDHEN and CDR2 SYDVKM come from the germline V gene. The ends were cut back, 6 bases at V and 0 bases at J, with 12 bases in the middle. The CDR3 spans 15 residues. This CDR3 reads CASRVSGVSYNEQFF. DNA of the CDR3: TGTGCCAGCAGAGTAAGCGGCGTCTCCTACAATGAGCAGTTCTTC.

The V gene is TRBV5-1, the J gene TRBJ2-2, with D hard to call. Germline loops: CDR1 SGHRS, CDR2 YFSETQ. Deletions cut 0 bases from V and 0 bases from J, with 6 bases between. CDR3 length: 15 amino acids. CDR3 in amino acids: CASSLDNANTGELFF. The CDR3 DNA reads as TGCGCCAGCAGCTTGGACAACGCGAACACCGGGGAGCTGTTTTTT.

The CDR3 loop is CASSPGGNWGAGELFF. The CDR3 coding sequence is TGTGCCAGCAGCCCGGGAGGGAACTGGGGTGCCGGGGAGCTGTTTTTT. The rearrangement joins TRBV5-4 to TRBJ2-2; 8 positions match TRBD2. Germline V CDR1 and CDR2: SGHNT, YYREEE (reference sequence). The V and J ends lost 4 bases and 6 bases, in that order; junction bases with no gene match: 11. This CDR3 contains 16 residues.

V gene TRBV28 combines with J gene TRBJ2-2; possibly TRBD1 for D (8 bases). CDR1 is MDHEN, CDR2 SYDVKM, per germline. The CDR3 has 17 residues. V lost 6 bases and J lost 2, with 19 bases in between. This chain's CDR3 is CASRGGTGLSNTGELFF. The DNA of the CDR3 is TGTGCCAGCAGGGGAGGGACAGGACTTTCCAACACCGGGGAGCTGTTTTTT.